A selection of T cell receptor beta chains follows, all from one sample in a study of cytomegalovirus exposure and HLA in healthy donors. Data came from immunoSEQ multiplex PCR; TCRdb stores just in-frame clones and leaves some out. In the table there are 60,000 to 80,000 clones, about 82% of which are singletons. Sequencing was done on a sample of PBMCs. All receptors derive from a man aged 25-45 years in good health and CMV-seronegative. The CDR3 runs from the conserved cysteine through the conserved F or W.

TRBV29-1	TRBJ2-3	CSGAGGTSTDTQYF
TRBV7-9	TRBJ1-2	CASVDSNLYGYTF
TRBV4-1	TRBJ2-1	CASSQAPPAGINNEQFF
TRBV4-3	TRBJ2-3	CASSQGAGGRDTQYF
TRBV7-9	TRBJ2-1	CASLGWDKDLSGNNEQFF
TRBV18	TRBJ1-1	CASSAGFGQGAFF
TRBV7-2	TRBJ1-1	CASRDSSYTEAFF
TRBV7-7	TRBJ2-1	CASSPWTGGVRDNEQFF
TRBV6-5	TRBJ1-2	CASSSRGRSYGYTF
TRBV12-5	TRBJ1-2	CASGGQGTYGYTF
TRBV5-4	TRBJ2-7	CASSQSGRNYEQYF
TRBV4-3	TRBJ1-1	CASSQETGSITEAFF